What follows describes a single T cell receptor (beta chain). Its antigen is undetermined. This sample was taken from a study of PD-1 blockade in classical Hodgkin lymphoma. Time point specified: cycle 4 day 1 (C4D1), after more than 5 weeks of nivolumab. Relapse after autologous stem cell transplantation occurred in every patient, and brentuximab vedotin exposure varied. TCRdb keeps only in-frame clones here, not all; method: immunoSEQ multiplex PCR. Of about 90,000 clones listed, about nine tenths are singletons. Study results and limitations: Factors driving the repertoire differences, possibly disease activity or prior therapy, remain undefined.

Germline CDR1 is LNHNV and CDR2 is YYDKDF (reference sequence). V lost 0 bases and J lost 1; bases outside the gene matches: 2. The CDR3 is made up of 16 amino acids. The sequenced sample was peripheral blood mononuclear cells (PBMCs), obtained before the fourth cycle of nivolumab. The receptor was isolated from a human donor with classical Hodgkin lymphoma. The chain is built from TRBV15 and TRBJ2-5; 10 nucleotides align to TRBD2. CDR3 sequence reads: CATSRELAGGQETQYF. CDR3 DNA: TGTGCCACCAGCAGAGAATTAGCGGGGGGCCAAGAGACCCAGTACTTC.